This T cell receptor beta chain is drawn from a study of blood T cell repertoires in COVID-19. At the level of the study: Some COVID-19 samples were acute and others convalescent; all came from the United States, Italy and Spain. The analysed material was cDNA or gDNA that came from T cells, B-cell-depleted T cells, or PBMCs.

This CDR3 has 12 amino acids. J lost 6 bases, V lost 3 bases, and 0 bases had no gene match. The germline gives CDR1 SGHRS, CDR2 YFSETQ. Source study methods: How many nucleated cells were present was estimated from reference gene primer amplification. Clones were read by immunoSEQ multiplex PCR, and TCRdb kept only the in-frame ones, dropping some. The V and J calls and clone size were taken over from that table, and D and trimming were inferred from the DNA. The table has around 84,000 clones, approximately 90% seen once. The chain employs TRBV5-1 and TRBJ2-3, with TRBD2 matching over 8 bases. The sequence was collected from a man in his fifties with active COVID-19. Sequenced material: peripheral blood. DNA of the CDR3: TGCGCCAGCAGCTCGGGAGGGGATACGCAGTATTTT. Its translation is CASSSGGDTQYF. Using reference TRBV5-1 and TRBJ2-3 for the parts outside the CDR3, the full variable domain is KAGVTQTPRYLIKTRGQQVTLSCSPISGHRSVSWYQQTPGQGLQFLFEYFSETQRNKGNFPGRFSGRQFSNSRSEMNVSTLELGDSALYLCASSSGGDTQYFGPGTRLTVL.